This is a list of T cell receptor beta chains from one sample in a study of cytomegalovirus exposure and HLA in healthy donors. Produced via immunoSEQ multiplex PCR; TCRdb's table is partial and in-frame only. This sample has 90,000 or so clones; about 80% occur once, and the top ten carry more than 20%. Sequenced input: PBMCs. The receptors derive from a woman aged 45-65 years in good health and CMV-seropositive. CDR3s include the opening cysteine and the closing phenylalanine or tryptophan. Each record gives: V gene, D gene, clone size, J gene, CDR3 protein, CDR3 DNA. A D gene is named only where the DNA matches it firmly. Size is omitted from some rows. Given values are once, few, many or a class for expanded clones.

TRBV9,TRBD2,-,TRBJ2-1,CASSVEDSASGGAYNEQFF,TGTGCCAGCAGCGTAGAAGATTCAGCTAGCGGGGGGGCATACAATGAGCAGTTCTTC
TRBV6-1,TRBD1,-,TRBJ1-1,CASSPRGPSNTEAFF,TGTGCCAGCAGCCCTAGGGGGCCCAGCAACACTGAAGCTTTCTTT
TRBV6-1,-,-,TRBJ1-3,CASSEWPASGNTIYF,TGTGCCAGCAGTGAATGGCCTGCCTCTGGAAACACCATATATTTT
TRBV6-1,TRBD1,-,TRBJ1-6,CASRKGTANSPLHF,TGTGCCAGCAGGAAGGGGACAGCTAATTCACCCCTCCACTTT
TRBV29-1,TRBD1,-,TRBJ2-5,CSVEDGRGIETQYF,TGCAGCGTTGAAGATGGCAGGGGGATAGAGACCCAGTACTTC
TRBV28,TRBD2,once,TRBJ2-5,CASSLGTSGAQETQYF,TGTGCCAGCAGCCTCGGGACTAGCGGGGCCCAAGAGACCCAGTACTTC
TRBV6-5,TRBD2,once,TRBJ2-3,CASSYSIGGTDTQYF,TGTGCCAGCAGTTACTCGATCGGGGGGACAGATACGCAGTATTTT
TRBV5-5,-,-,TRBJ1-2,CASRKNRDGDYGYTF,TGTGCCAGCAGGAAGAACAGGGACGGTGACTATGGCTACACCTTC
TRBV14,-,-,TRBJ1-1,CASSHIGGGEAFF,TGTGCCAGCAGCCACATAGGGGGGGGTGAAGCTTTCTTT
TRBV10-1,TRBD1,few,TRBJ1-1,CASSVPGQGKAFF,TGCGCCAGCAGTGTTCCGGGACAGGGTAAAGCTTTCTTT
TRBV5-4,TRBD2,-,TRBJ2-3,CASSFAGGTDTQYF,TGTGCCAGCAGCTTCGCGGGGGGCACAGATACGCAGTATTTT
TRBV27,TRBD1,-,TRBJ2-1,CASSLGQGMDEQFF,TGTGCCAGCAGTTTGGGACAGGGGATGGATGAGCAGTTCTTC
TRBV2,TRBD1,few,TRBJ1-2,CASSEALRDRKYGYTF,TGTGCCAGCAGTGAAGCGCTTCGGGACAGGAAATATGGCTACACCTTC
TRBV5-6,-,-,TRBJ1-1,CASSLAGRNTEAFF,TGTGCCAGCAGCTTGGCCGGGAGGAACACTGAAGCTTTCTTT
TRBV4-2,TRBD2,-,TRBJ2-1,CASSRLAGEGNEQFF,TGTGCCAGCAGCCGGTTAGCGGGAGAGGGCAATGAGCAGTTCTTC
TRBV7-9,-,-,TRBJ1-2,CASSYRERDGYTF,TGTGCCAGCAGTTACAGGGAAAGGGATGGCTACACCTTC
TRBV9,TRBD1,-,TRBJ2-3,CASSVAGTGGLTDTQYF,TGTGCCAGCAGCGTAGCTGGGACAGGGGGCCTCACAGATACGCAGTATTTT
TRBV5-6,-,-,TRBJ2-1,CASSLDAGNEQFF,TGTGCCAGCAGCTTGGATGCGGGGAATGAGCAGTTCTTC
TRBV5-1,-,-,TRBJ2-5,CASSFGQTYQETQYF,TGCGCCAGCAGCTTCGGACAGACGTACCAAGAGACCCAGTACTTC
TRBV7-8,-,-,TRBJ1-2,CASSPGHRNYGYTF,TGTGCCAGCAGCCCGGGACACCGGAACTATGGCTACACCTTC
TRBV6-1,TRBD1,-,TRBJ2-7,CASSTRQGAYEQYF,TGTGCCAGCAGTACACGACAGGGGGCCTACGAGCAGTACTTC
TRBV27,-,-,TRBJ2-1,CASSGLPNEQFF,TGTGCCAGCAGTGGACTCCCCAATGAGCAGTTCTTC
TRBV11-2,-,once,TRBJ1-6,CASSLGGEYSPLHF,TGTGCCAGCAGCTTAGGGGGAGAATATTCACCCCTCCACTTT
TRBV6-5,-,-,TRBJ1-2,CASSWQGYGYTF,TGTGCCAGCAGTTGGCAGGGCTATGGCTACACCTTC
TRBV6-1,-,-,TRBJ1-6,CASSEARYNSPLHF,TGTGCCAGCAGTGAAGCTCGCTATAATTCACCCCTCCACTTT
TRBV6-1,-,-,TRBJ2-5,CASRPQGGPARTQYF,TGTGCCAGCAGACCCCAAGGCGGGCCCGCCAGGACCCAGTACTTC
TRBV5-1,TRBD1,-,TRBJ2-1,CASSRSGQGFLRLPNEQFF,TGCGCCAGCAGCCGGTCGGGACAGGGGTTCCTAAGGCTCCCTAATGAGCAGTTCTTC
TRBV20-1,TRBD2,-,TRBJ2-5,CSVTSGHF,TGCAGTGTGACTAGCGGTCACTTC
TRBV5-8,-,-,TRBJ2-7,CASSLRSREDEQYF,TGTGCCAGCAGCTTGAGGTCCAGGGAGGACGAGCAGTACTTC
TRBV5-1,-,-,TRBJ1-6,CASSLAGLGRSPLHF,TGCGCCAGCAGCTTGGCGGGCTTGGGGCGGTCACCCCTCCACTTT
TRBV11-2,-,once,TRBJ2-1,CASSLDHGNEQFF,TGTGCCAGCAGCTTAGATCACGGCAATGAGCAGTTCTTC
TRBV7-3,TRBD1,once,TRBJ2-7,CASSVDRGDYEQYF,TGTGCCAGCAGCGTCGACAGGGGGGATTACGAGCAGTACTTC
TRBV2,-,-,TRBJ2-1,CASSESRGADSEQFF,TGTGCCAGCAGTGAATCCCGGGGGGCGGACTCTGAGCAGTTCTTC
TRBV28,TRBD1,-,TRBJ1-1,CASSLEGGWNLNTEAFF,TGTGCCAGCAGTTTAGAAGGGGGCTGGAACCTGAACACTGAAGCTTTCTTT
TRBV7-7,TRBD2,-,TRBJ2-1,CASSPNLAGVSEQFF,TGTGCTAGCAGCCCGAATCTAGCGGGAGTGAGTGAGCAGTTCTTC
TRBV5-1,TRBD1,-,TRBJ1-2,CASTLQPGQGASSGYTF,TGCGCCAGCACCCTCCAACCGGGACAGGGGGCGAGCAGTGGCTACACCTTC
TRBV6-6,-,-,TRBJ2-2,CASSYPGRGTGELFF,TGTGCCAGCAGTTACCCGGGTCGAGGTACCGGGGAGCTGTTTTTT
TRBV19,-,-,TRBJ2-2,CASSIQGLITGELFF,TGTGCCAGTAGTATACAGGGATTGATCACCGGGGAGCTGTTTTTT
TRBV7-3,TRBD2,-,TRBJ2-5,CASSLAGSGMGETQYF,TGTGCCAGCAGCTTAGCGGGTAGCGGGATGGGGGAGACCCAGTACTTC
TRBV5-1,TRBD1,-,TRBJ1-2,CASNPSLGQAVGYTF,TGCGCCAGCAACCCAAGTCTTGGACAGGCCGTCGGCTACACCTTC
TRBV2,TRBD1,-,TRBJ1-1,CASRAGTGGTEAFF,TGTGCCAGCAGAGCCGGGACAGGAGGGACTGAAGCTTTCTTT
TRBV7-2,-,-,TRBJ1-5,CASSYLGVGNQPQHF,TGTGCCAGCAGCTATCTCGGGGTTGGGAATCAGCCCCAGCATTTT
TRBV19,TRBD1,-,TRBJ2-2,CASSMKGAGTGELFF,TGTGCCAGTAGTATGAAGGGGGCCGGGACCGGGGAGCTGTTTTTT
TRBV2,-,-,TRBJ1-4,CASSQAGVLFF,TGTGCCAGCAGTCAGGCAGGGGTTCTGTTTTTT
TRBV5-1,-,-,TRBJ1-2,CASSLGHRGVGHGYTF,TGCGCCAGCAGCTTGGGACACCGCGGGGTAGGCCATGGCTACACCTTC
TRBV7-8,TRBD1,-,TRBJ1-1,CASSSKTGTGNTEAFF,TGTGCCAGCAGCTCAAAAACCGGGACAGGGAACACTGAAGCTTTCTTT
TRBV7-8,-,-,TRBJ1-1,CASSLYPGGPRWTEAFF,TGTGCCAGCAGCTTATACCCGGGGGGCCCGCGATGGACTGAAGCTTTCTTT
TRBV29-1,TRBD1,-,TRBJ1-5,CSVIFDREDQPQHF,TGCAGCGTAATCTTCGACAGGGAGGATCAGCCCCAGCATTTT
TRBV2,TRBD1,-,TRBJ2-1,CASRDREVDEQFF,TGTGCCAGCAGAGACAGGGAAGTTGATGAGCAGTTCTTC
TRBV6-5,-,-,TRBJ2-2,CASSYPERDGELFF,TGTGCCAGCAGTTACCCGGAGAGGGACGGGGAGCTGTTTTTT
TRBV5-4,-,once,TRBJ1-6,CASSGGGGAHNSPLHF,TGTGCCAGCAGCGGGGGGGGTGGGGCGCATAATTCACCCCTCCACTTT
TRBV7-9,TRBD1,-,TRBJ1-5,CASSLGTGVDQPQHF,TGTGCCAGCAGCTTAGGGACAGGGGTAGATCAGCCCCAGCATTTT
TRBV27,TRBD1,once,TRBJ1-2,CASSFGTGDYGYTF,TGTGCCAGCAGTTTTGGGACAGGGGACTATGGCTACACCTTC
TRBV19,-,-,TRBJ1-1,CASSINMGWGSENTEAFF,TGTGCCAGTAGTATAAATATGGGGTGGGGCTCGGAGAACACTGAAGCTTTCTTT
TRBV4-1,-,-,TRBJ2-5,CASSQVKGQETQYF,TGCGCCAGCAGCCAAGTTAAGGGGCAGGAGACCCAGTACTTC
TRBV2,-,-,TRBJ1-2,CASRTTANYGYTF,TGTGCCAGCAGGACAACAGCTAACTATGGCTACACCTTC
TRBV2,-,-,TRBJ2-3,CASGLAGTDTQYF,TGTGCCAGCGGGCTAGCCGGCACAGATACGCAGTATTTT
TRBV4-1,TRBD2,-,TRBJ2-5,CASSHPGGTPRSGIWETQYF,TGCGCCAGCAGCCACCCCGGCGGCACCCCTCGGAGCGGGATTTGGGAGACCCAGTACTTC
TRBV30,TRBD2,-,TRBJ2-1,CAWRGTSGGAGEQFF,TGTGCCTGGAGAGGAACTAGCGGGGGGGCGGGTGAGCAGTTCTTC
TRBV7-9,TRBD2,-,TRBJ2-4,CASSQGLAGYREIQYF,TGTGCCAGCAGCCAGGGACTAGCGGGATATAGGGAGATTCAGTACTTC